These T cell receptor beta chains were read from a single sample in a study of cytomegalovirus exposure and HLA in healthy donors. Data came from immunoSEQ multiplex PCR; TCRdb stores just in-frame clones and leaves some out. The sample consists of around 130,000 clones, roughly 79% of them appearing once. The specimen sequenced was PBMCs. The receptors shown here come from a boy younger than 10 in good health and CMV-seronegative. The CDR3 runs from the conserved cysteine through the conserved F or W. Each record gives: V gene, J gene, D gene, CDR3 length, clone size, CDR3 protein, CDR3 DNA. A D gene is named only where the DNA matches it firmly. Expanded clones are given a class, and other clones once, few, many or no size at all.

v_gene: TRBV18; j_gene: TRBJ2-1; d_gene: -; len: 15; abundance: -; CDR3aa: CASSPPSWGRNEQFF; CDR3nt: TGTGCCAGCTCACCACCATCCTGGGGGCGGAATGAGCAGTTCTTC
v_gene: TRBV7-9; j_gene: TRBJ2-3; d_gene: -; len: 15; abundance: -; CDR3aa: CASSPGLATVDTQYF; CDR3nt: TGTGCCAGCAGCCCCGGGCTAGCGACGGTGGATACGCAGTATTTT
v_gene: TRBV9; j_gene: TRBJ2-1; d_gene: -; len: 14; abundance: few; CDR3aa: CASSPPGLSNEQFF; CDR3nt: TGTGCCAGCAGCCCTCCGGGACTTTCGAATGAGCAGTTCTTC
v_gene: TRBV5-6; j_gene: TRBJ1-6; d_gene: TRBD1; len: 13; abundance: -; CDR3aa: CASSTTGIRALHF; CDR3nt: TGTGCCAGCAGCACGACAGGGATCAGGGCCCTCCACTTT
v_gene: TRBV7-9; j_gene: TRBJ2-7; d_gene: TRBD2; len: 16; abundance: once; CDR3aa: CASSSGTGTKNNEQYF; CDR3nt: TGTGCCAGCAGCTCGGGCACCGGGACTAAGAATAACGAGCAGTACTTC
v_gene: TRBV7-9; j_gene: TRBJ2-1; d_gene: TRBD2; len: 15; abundance: -; CDR3aa: CASSSSGLSYNEQFF; CDR3nt: TGTGCCAGCAGCTCTAGCGGCTTATCCTACAATGAGCAGTTCTTC
v_gene: TRBV6-5; j_gene: TRBJ1-4; d_gene: -; len: 16; abundance: few; CDR3aa: CASSYGHQEGDEKLFF; CDR3nt: TGTGCCAGCAGTTACGGACACCAAGAAGGGGATGAAAAACTGTTTTTT
v_gene: TRBV6-5; j_gene: TRBJ1-3; d_gene: -; len: 14; abundance: -; CDR3aa: CASSYSKGENTIYF; CDR3nt: TGTGCCAGCAGTTACTCGAAAGGGGAAAACACCATATATTTT
v_gene: TRBV6-1; j_gene: TRBJ2-3; d_gene: TRBD1; len: 15; abundance: -; CDR3aa: CASSGRTGGADTQYF; CDR3nt: TGTGCCAGCAGTGGCCGGACAGGGGGCGCAGATACGCAGTATTTT
v_gene: TRBV5-1; j_gene: TRBJ2-1; d_gene: TRBD1; len: 12; abundance: few; CDR3aa: CASSVQGREQFF; CDR3nt: TGCGCCAGCAGCGTACAGGGGCGTGAGCAGTTCTTC
v_gene: TRBV4-3; j_gene: TRBJ2-1; d_gene: -; len: 14; abundance: -; CDR3aa: CASSQDVGVDEQFF; CDR3nt: TGCGCCAGCAGCCAAGATGTCGGGGTGGATGAGCAGTTCTTC
v_gene: TRBV6-6; j_gene: TRBJ2-7; d_gene: -; len: 12; abundance: -; CDR3aa: CASSSATYEQYF; CDR3nt: TGTGCCAGCAGTTCTGCTACCTACGAGCAGTACTTC
v_gene: TRBV11-2; j_gene: TRBJ1-5; d_gene: -; len: 18; abundance: once; CDR3aa: CASSDSRRETGLNQPQHF; CDR3nt: TGTGCCAGCAGCGACTCCCGTCGTGAGACAGGACTGAATCAGCCCCAGCATTTT
v_gene: TRBV25-1; j_gene: TRBJ2-1; d_gene: TRBD2; len: 17; abundance: few; CDR3aa: CASSEWGGWANYNEQFF; CDR3nt: TGTGCCAGCAGTGAATGGGGGGGGTGGGCTAACTACAATGAGCAGTTCTTC
v_gene: TRBV2; j_gene: TRBJ2-1; d_gene: TRBD2; len: 16; abundance: -; CDR3aa: CASMGRGRAGGGEQFF; CDR3nt: TGTGCCAGCATGGGGCGCGGGAGGGCCGGGGGGGGTGAGCAGTTCTTC
v_gene: TRBV4-2; j_gene: TRBJ2-2; d_gene: TRBD1; len: 15; abundance: few; CDR3aa: CASSHGQGEAGELFF; CDR3nt: TGTGCCAGCAGCCACGGACAGGGGGAAGCCGGGGAGCTGTTTTTT
v_gene: TRBV6-4; j_gene: TRBJ2-2; d_gene: -; len: 15; abundance: -; CDR3aa: CASSDSGLATGELFF; CDR3nt: TGTGCCAGCAGCGACTCGGGTCTAGCGACCGGGGAGCTGTTTTTT
v_gene: TRBV7-9; j_gene: TRBJ1-1; d_gene: TRBD1; len: 13; abundance: -; CDR3aa: CASRLQGVAEAFF; CDR3nt: TGTGCCAGCAGATTACAGGGGGTAGCTGAAGCTTTCTTT
v_gene: TRBV7-2; j_gene: TRBJ1-2; d_gene: -; len: 17; abundance: -; CDR3aa: CASSPRDFPPPNYGYTF; CDR3nt: TGTGCCAGCAGCCCCCGGGACTTTCCGCCCCCCAACTATGGCTACACCTTC
v_gene: TRBV10-3; j_gene: TRBJ2-2; d_gene: -; len: 12; abundance: -; CDR3aa: CAISAGTGELFF; CDR3nt: TGTGCCATCAGTGCGGGCACCGGGGAGCTGTTTTTT
v_gene: TRBV7-3; j_gene: TRBJ1-1; d_gene: TRBD1; len: 14; abundance: -; CDR3aa: CASSFTTGGGEAFF; CDR3nt: TGTGCCAGCAGCTTTACGACAGGGGGCGGTGAAGCTTTCTTT
v_gene: TRBV6-1; j_gene: TRBJ2-2; d_gene: TRBD1; len: 13; abundance: few; CDR3aa: CASSGQGFEELFF; CDR3nt: TGTGCCAGCAGTGGACAGGGCTTTGAGGAGCTGTTTTTT
v_gene: TRBV28; j_gene: TRBJ2-1; d_gene: TRBD1; len: 15; abundance: -; CDR3aa: CASSSGGQGLDEQFF; CDR3nt: TGTGCCAGCAGTTCCGGGGGACAGGGATTGGATGAGCAGTTCTTC